The rows below give T cell receptor beta chains drawn from one sample of a study of T cell responses to AZD1222 COVID-19 vaccine. Sequenced by immunoSEQ multiplex PCR; TCRdb stores in-frame clones only, minus some. The sample gives 60,000 to 75,000 clones, 83% of which show up once; about 6.3% is in the top ten. This specimen consisted of peripheral blood, obtained 28 days after the second AZD1222 dose. Receptor source: an adult who received the AZD1222 COVID-19 vaccine. Both conserved end residues are part of each CDR3. D genes are given only for firm matches. Not all rows give a size; the values are once, few, many and, for expanded clones, a class.

TRBD2	.	TRBV12-5	TRBJ2-5	TGTGCTAGTGGTCTTAGCGGGGAGACCCAGTACTTC	CASGLSGETQYF
.	few	TRBV29-1	TRBJ2-3	TGCAGCGTTGAAGACTGGCCAGCAAGCACAGATACGCAGTATTTT	CSVEDWPASTDTQYF
.	.	TRBV5-6	TRBJ1-2	TGTGCCAGCAGCCCCCCCAGAGGGGGGTTGGATGGCTACACCTTC	CASSPPRGGLDGYTF
TRBD1	.	TRBV6-4	TRBJ2-2	TGTGCCAGCAGTACTACAGGGGCGGAAAACACCGGGGAGCTGTTTTTT	CASSTTGAENTGELFF
TRBD1	.	TRBV5-1	TRBJ2-7	TGCGCCAGCAGCCCTGGGGACAGGGAGGTCTACGAGCAGTACTTC	CASSPGDREVYEQYF
.	once	TRBV4-1	TRBJ1-5	TGCGCCAGCAGCCAAGACAGGGTTTACAATCAGCCCCAGCATTTT	CASSQDRVYNQPQHF
TRBD1	.	TRBV4-2	TRBJ2-7	TGTGCCAGCAGCCAACTGGACAGGGTTAGCGAGCAGTACTTC	CASSQLDRVSEQYF
.	.	TRBV19	TRBJ2-3	TGTGCCAGTAGTATCGGGAGAGTTATCACAGATACGCAGTATTTT	CASSIGRVITDTQYF
TRBD2	.	TRBV11-3	TRBJ2-7	TGTGCCAGCAGCTGTAAACGGACTAGCGGGGGGCGAACCTACGAGCAGTACTTC	CASSCKRTSGGRTYEQYF
TRBD1	.	TRBV5-5	TRBJ1-5	TGTGCCAGCAGCTTTGGGACAGACAGCAATCAGCCCCAGCATTTT	CASSFGTDSNQPQHF
.	.	TRBV11-2	TRBJ2-2	TGTGCCAGCAGCCCACAGGGATCCCGTAGCCTAAACACCGGGGAGCTGTTTTTT	CASSPQGSRSLNTGELFF
.	.	TRBV27	TRBJ2-5	TGTGCCAGCAGCCCGCCTTCCGGGCGAAAAGAGACCCAGTACTTC	CASSPPSGRKETQYF
.	.	TRBV7-2	TRBJ1-4	TGTGCCAGCAGCTTTCGCGGGGCTAATGAAAAACTGTTTTTT	CASSFRGANEKLFF
.	.	TRBV29-1	TRBJ1-1	TGCAGCGTCGGTGCAGGTTGGGCAATGAACACTGAAGCTTTCTTT	CSVGAGWAMNTEAFF
.	.	TRBV2	TRBJ1-4	TGTGCCAGCAAGTCACGAGGGTTCTACACTAATGAAAAACTGTTTTTT	CASKSRGFYTNEKLFF
.	.	TRBV2	TRBJ1-1	TGTGCCACAGCAGAAGGGCCCTTCCCGGACACTGAAGCTTTCTTT	CATAEGPFPDTEAFF
.	.	TRBV7-2	TRBJ2-2	TGTGCCAGCAGCTTAGCGGCAGGGAACACCGGGGAGCTGTTTTTT	CASSLAAGNTGELFF
.	.	TRBV15	TRBJ1-2	TGTGCCACCAGCAGAGATTTACAGGGAGGCTATGGCTACACCTTC	CATSRDLQGGYGYTF
.	.	TRBV7-8	TRBJ1-2	TGTGCCAGCAGCTCCCGACTAGGGGGAGAGGGGGGCTACACCTTC	CASSSRLGGEGGYTF
TRBD2	.	TRBV5-1	TRBJ2-5	TGCGCCAGCAGCCCGGGACTAGCGGGGGGGTACCAAGAGACCCAGTACTTC	CASSPGLAGGYQETQYF
.	.	TRBV29-1	TRBJ2-4	TGCAGCGGGGTAAGGGGTAGTGAAAACATTCAGTACTTC	CSGVRGSENIQYF
.	.	TRBV10-3	TRBJ1-5	TGTGCCATCAGTTCCGACAAAGGCTATCAGCCCCAGCATTTT	CAISSDKGYQPQHF
TRBD1	.	TRBV4-2	TRBJ2-1	TGTGCCAGCAGCCAAGGTACAGGGCAGGGGGAAGGCAATGAGCAGTTCTTC	CASSQGTGQGEGNEQFF
.	.	TRBV4-2	TRBJ2-5	TGTGCCAGCAGCCGCGGGGGCGGGCAAGAGACCCAGTACTTC	CASSRGGGQETQYF
.	once	TRBV6-4	TRBJ1-1	TGTGCCAGCAGCCGACAGGTGAACACTGAAGCTTTCTTT	CASSRQVNTEAFF
.	few	TRBV5-1	TRBJ2-7	TGCGCCAGCAGCTTCGGGACTGGGAACTACGAGCAGTACTTC	CASSFGTGNYEQYF
.	.	TRBV5-4	TRBJ1-1	TGTGCCAGCAGCTCGCTGGGGAAGGGCACTGAAGCTTTCTTT	CASSSLGKGTEAFF
.	.	TRBV28	TRBJ2-7	TGTGCCAGCCTCCCTGGGGGGGCAGCGAGCTACGAGCAGTACTTC	CASLPGGAASYEQYF
TRBD1	.	TRBV3-1/TRBV3-2	TRBJ1-1	TGTGCCAGCAGCTATAGACAGGGGACCATGAACACTGAAGCTTTCTTT	CASSYRQGTMNTEAFF
TRBD1	.	TRBV5-5	TRBJ1-4	TGTGCCAGCAGCCCGGGACAGGGTAACGAAAAACTGTTTTTT	CASSPGQGNEKLFF
.	.	TRBV7-8	TRBJ2-6	TGTGCCAGCAGCTTAGAGTACGACAGTTACTCTGGGGCCAACGTCCTGACTTTC	CASSLEYDSYSGANVLTF
.	.	TRBV10-1	TRBJ2-5	TGCGCCAGCAGTGCACGGGATCAAGAGACCCAGTACTTC	CASSARDQETQYF